The 12 T cell receptor beta chains in this list originate from one sample, sequenced in a study of CD8+ T cells in alopecia areata. Sample time point: mouse skin 3 weeks after grafting. Extraction and reverse transcription of RNA yielded cDNA as the sequencing template. Clones were sequenced by immunoSEQ multiplex PCR, and TCRdb holds only the in-frame ones, with some missing. The profile covers about 2,100 clones, none occurring a single time. The source material was skin, sampled at week 3. These receptors all come from a C3H/HeJ mouse with alopecia areata. Mice of this strain are of MHC haplotype H2-k.

By proportion, this clone is medium-sized. Each gene name is a mouse one. The missing CDR3 end, 4 residues past where the read stops, is filled in from the germline J gene. The V call is TRBV31, the J call TRBJ2-1; possible D gene TRBD1, 5 bases. The CDR3 spans 14 residues. V was pared by 0 bases and J by 1 base, with 7 bases between. CDR1 and CDR2 (germline): GKSSPN, SITVG. The CDR3 is CAWSLAGNYAEQFF. The sequenced part of the CDR3 DNA is TGTGCCTGGAGTCTGGCAGGGAACTATGCT.

This clone occurred many times. The gene names given are mouse names. The read finishes 4 residues shy of the CDR3 end, and the germline J gene is used to complete it. The chain is built from TRBV31 and TRBJ2-5; 8 bases line up with TRBD2. V trimming: 0 bases; J trimming: 2 bases; junction bases outside the gene matches: 4. The CDR3 contains 15 residues. Germline V gene sequence: CDR1 GKSSPN, CDR2 SITVG. CDR3 DNA, as far as it was read: TGTGCCTGGAGTCTTGGTGGGGGGGTCCAAGAC. Translating gives CAWSLGGGVQD. The CDR3 as a whole reads CAWSLGGGVQDTQYF.

This clone occurred many times. The gene names here belong to mouse. The read ends 4 residues before the CDR3 terminus; that terminus is restored from the germline J gene. The rearrangement joins TRBV5 to TRBJ2-7, with 8 nucleotides matching TRBD2. Germline CDR1 is LGHNA and CDR2 is YNLKQL (reference sequence). This CDR3 has 14 residues. Here the CDR3 reads CASSQALGGYEQYF. The DNA read from the CDR3 is TGTGCCAGCAGCCAAGCGCTGGGGGGATAT.

By share, this clone ranks as medium-sized. Gene names and germline match the mouse. The read is 4 residues too short to cover the CDR3 end, so that end is filled in from the germline J gene. V and J are TRBV13-2 and TRBJ2-5, with TRBD2 matching 9 bases. CDR3 length: 14 amino acids. Germline lookup yields CDR1 NNHNN and CDR2 SYGAGS (reference sequence). CDR3: CASGDSGGVDTQYF. CDR3 DNA (partial): TGTGCCAGCGGTGATTCTGGGGGGGTAGAC.

In this sample, this clone is medium-sized. The listed genes are named as in mouse. The read ends 4 residues shy of where the CDR3 ends; the end is completed using the germline J gene. The rearrangement links TRBV19 to TRBJ2-7; TRBD1 matches at 9 bases. This CDR3 comprises 13 residues. Germline V gives CDR1 FNHDT, CDR2 SITEND (reference sequence). The covered CDR3 bases are TGTGCCAGCAGTATCCGGACAGGGGAT. Translating gives CASSIRTGD. The entire CDR3 is CASSIRTGDEQYF.

As regards this clone: These gene names are mouse names. The read halts 4 residues ahead of the CDR3 end, with the missing end drawn from the germline J gene. The genes are TRBV15 and TRBJ2-7; 8 bases align to TRBD1. The J segment lost 0 bases and the V segment lost 3 bases, leaving 4 bases of the junction unmatched. Germline V gives CDR1 SGHND, CDR2 FRSKSL. The CDR3 runs to 15 residues. CDR3 sequence reads: CASSLGTGSSYEQYF. CDR3 DNA (partial): TGTGCCAGCAGTTTGGGGACAGGTAGCTCCTAT.

This clone is categorized as medium-sized. Mouse gene names apply. CDR3 in amino acids: CTCSAGQNSPLYF. CDR3 bases read: TGCACCTGCAGTGCCGGACAGAATTCGCCC. The chain combines TRBV1 with TRBJ1-6; tentatively, D is TRBD1 (6 bases). The sequence runs out 3 residues before the end of the CDR3; the remainder is reconstructed from the germline J gene. TRBJ1-6 belongs to the ORF category, with a function that is uncertain. Germline lookup yields CDR1 NSQYPW and CDR2 LRSPGD (reference sequence). Trimming pared 3 bases from V and 7 bases from J, leaving 7 bases between. The CDR3 consists of 13 residues.

This clone is medium-sized by share. Genes and germline come from the mouse. The read terminates 4 residues ahead of where the CDR3 ends, so the germline J gene completes it. This chain joins TRBV13-3 and TRBJ1-1; 7 bases align to TRBD1. Per germline, CDR1 NNHDY and CDR2 SYVADS. The CDR3 sequence is 14 residues long. The V and J ends lost 2 bases and 1 base, in that order; junction bases with no gene match: 2. The sequenced part of the CDR3 DNA is TGTGCCAGCAGTGAATGGACAGGGAACACA. Its protein is CASSEWTGNT. In full, the CDR3 is CASSEWTGNTEVFF.

Sample share makes this clone medium-sized (0.01 to 0.1%). The listed genes are named as in mouse. Coverage ceases 4 residues before the CDR3 finishes, and the germline J gene fills in the end. This chain uses TRBV31 with TRBJ2-1; 10 positions match TRBD1. Germline V gene data show CDR1 as GKSSPN and CDR2 as SITVG. This CDR3 is built from 14 residues. V dropped 2 bases and J dropped 5; count of bases not matched to a gene: 3. CDR3 bases read: TGTGCCTGGAGTACGGACAGGGGGAATGCT. As protein: CAWSTDRGNA. Given in full, the CDR3 is CAWSTDRGNAEQFF.

In its sample, this clone is large. These gene names are mouse names. The read gets to within 4 residues of the CDR3 end, and the germline J gene fills in the rest. This rearrangement joins TRBV17 to TRBJ2-5, with TRBD2 matching over 7 bases. Germline-derived CDR1 and CDR2 are MNHDT and YYDKIL. The trim removed 3 bases at V and 2 bases at J, leaving 2 bases unmatched. The CDR3 has 14 residues. The covered CDR3 bases are TGTGCTAGCAGTAGTTCTGGGGGCCAAGAC. It specifies CASSSSGGQD. The entire CDR3 sequence reads CASSSSGGQDTQYF.

This clone is labeled as medium-sized (0.01 to 0.1%). All gene names here are mouse names. The sequenced fragment ends 4 residues before the CDR3 boundary, so the rest is inferred from the germline J gene. V usage is TRBV5 and J usage is TRBJ2-2; D is undetermined. The CDR3 has 13 residues. Germline assignment: CDR1 LGHNA and CDR2 YNLKQL (reference sequence). V lost 2 bases, J lost 1 base, and 2 bases lay in between. The CDR3 reads CASSQQNTGQLYF. The part of the CDR3 DNA that was read is TGTGCCAGCAGCCAACAAAACACCGGG.

This clone is medium-sized by share. Germline and genes here are mouse. CDR3 DNA (partial): TGTGCCAGCAGTATAGCTGGACACCTAAACACA. This sequence encodes CASSIAGHLNT. The full CDR3 is CASSIAGHLNTEVFF. The chain has TRBV19 and TRBJ1-1, with a tentative D call TRBD1 (5 bases). The read ends 4 residues shy of where the CDR3 ends; the end is completed using the germline J gene. CDR1 is FNHDT, CDR2 SITEND, per germline (reference sequence). The ends were cut back, 0 bases at V and 1 base at J, with 10 bases in the middle. The CDR3 has 15 residues.